This is a list of T cell receptor beta chains from one sample in a study of T-cell memory formation after mild COVID-19. TCRdb processed the 5' RACE reads anew with MiXCR; each CDR3 protein has one entry. The table shows over 350,000 distinct CDR3 sequences, with about a sixth occurring only once. Sequencing was performed on PBMCs or a T cell subset sorted from them (not recorded which). These receptors originate from a young man who had mild COVID-19 (a few samples of this study predate the infection). Cell type and time point are not known. The CDR3 runs from the conserved cysteine through the conserved F or W. D genes are given only for firm matches. Some rows have no size entry. The others give once, few or many, or a class for an expanded clone.

d_call clone_size j_call v_call cdr3_nt cdr3_aa
TRBD1 . TRBJ2-3 TRBV15 TGTGCCACCAGCAGAGATGCAGGGGGAGTTACAGATACGCAGTATTTT CATSRDAGGVTDTQYF
TRBD2 . TRBJ2-1 TRBV20-1 TGCAGTGCTAGAGTTACTAGCGGGGCCGATGAGCAGTTCTTC CSARVTSGADEQFF
TRBD2 . TRBJ2-2 TRBV15 TGTGCCACCAGCAGAGATCGTAGCGGGGGCTACACCGGGGAGCTGTTTTTT CATSRDRSGGYTGELFF
. . TRBJ1-2 TRBV20-1 TGCAGTGCTAGACCCCGGGCCTTTGGCTACACCTTC CSARPRAFGYTF
. few TRBJ2-3 TRBV9 TGTGCCAGCAGCGTAGGGTCCGGTGCGCAGTATTTT CASSVGSGAQYF
. . TRBJ1-3 TRBV4-3 TGCGCCAGCAGCCAAGGTCCCGTCGGCTCTGGAAACACCATATATTTT CASSQGPVGSGNTIYF
. . TRBJ2-3 TRBV19 TGTGCCAGTAGTATGGGGCGGGGAGCAGATACGCAGTATTTT CASSMGRGADTQYF
. . TRBJ1-1 TRBV5-1 TGCGCCAGCGGGGCAGACCAGGAACCGAACACTGAAGCTTTCTTT CASGADQEPNTEAFF
. few TRBJ2-7 TRBV20-1 TGCAGTGCTAGAAGCAACTACGAGCAGTACTTC CSARSNYEQYF
TRBD1 . TRBJ2-2 TRBV7-7 TGTGCCAGCAGCTTATATGACAGGGTAGAAACCGGGGAGCTGTTTTTT CASSLYDRVETGELFF
TRBD2 . TRBJ2-1 TRBV15 TGTGCCACCAGCAGAGGGGCGGGGGGGCCGTTTGAGCAGTTCTTC CATSRGAGGPFEQFF
. few TRBJ2-3 TRBV24-1 TGTGCCACTAGACAGCCTACTACAGATACGCAGTATTTT CATRQPTTDTQYF
. . TRBJ2-5 TRBV10-3 TGTGCCACGGAGTACCAAGAGACCCAGTACTTC CATEYQETQYF
. few TRBJ2-3 TRBV5-1 TGCGCCAGCAGCTTATACGTGTCGGCAGATACGCAGTATTTT CASSLYVSADTQYF
TRBD1 few TRBJ1-5 TRBV7-2 TGTGCCAGCAGCCCTTTGGGACAGGGCCGCAATCAGCCCCAGCATTTT CASSPLGQGRNQPQHF
TRBD2 . TRBJ2-3 TRBV10-3 TGTGCCATCAGTGAGTCCGCGCAGCGGGGTACGCAGTATTTT CAISESAQRGTQYF
TRBD2 many TRBJ2-3 TRBV7-8 TGTGCCAGCAGCCCCGGACTAGCTAACACAGATACGCAGTATTTT CASSPGLANTDTQYF
TRBD1 . TRBJ1-6 TRBV6-5 TGTGCCAGCAGTTACCGGGGACAGATCGGCCTCCACTTT CASSYRGQIGLHF
. . TRBJ1-2 TRBV6-5 TGTGCCACCCAGGAGGGGTCCTATGGCTACACCTTC CATQEGSYGYTF
TRBD2 . TRBJ2-5 TRBV4-1 TGCGCCAGCAGCCGCCTGATGGCGGGGGGACGTGATGAGACCCAGTACTTC CASSRLMAGGRDETQYF
TRBD2 . TRBJ2-1 TRBV18 TGTGCCAGCTCACCACGAGGACTAGCGGGGGGTAATGAGCAGTTCTTC CASSPRGLAGGNEQFF
TRBD1 few TRBJ2-5 TRBV7-9 TGTGCCAGCAGCCCGAACCGGGGGACAGGGAAGACCCAGTACTTC CASSPNRGTGKTQYF
. . TRBJ2-5 TRBV7-9 TGTGCCAGCGGAGGGACAGCCGGAGGCGAGACCCAGTACTTC CASGGTAGGETQYF
TRBD2 many TRBJ2-5 TRBV7-6 TGTGCCAGCAGATGGGATTCGGGGGGGCAAGAGACCCAGTACTTC CASRWDSGGQETQYF
TRBD2 many TRBJ2-1 TRBV9 TGTGCCAGCAGGGATAGCGGGAGCTCCTACAATGAGCAGTTCTTC CASRDSGSSYNEQFF
. few TRBJ2-7 TRBV10-3 TGTGCCATCAGTGATCCGGACCATAGCTCCTACGAGCAGTACTTC CAISDPDHSSYEQYF
. few TRBJ1-1 TRBV11-2 TGTGCCAGCGGTCTATCGACAGCCCGAACTGAAGCTTTCTTT CASGLSTARTEAFF
TRBD1 few TRBJ2-7 TRBV27 TGTGCCAGCAGTTTAGTACAGGGGATGGACGAGCAGTACTTC CASSLVQGMDEQYF
. . TRBJ1-5 TRBV2 TGTGCCAGCACTTTTTGGAGCAATCAGCCCCAGCATTTT CASTFWSNQPQHF
TRBD2 few TRBJ2-5 TRBV4-1 TGCGCCAGCAGCCAAGTCTCAGGGAGGGGGACCCAGTACTTC CASSQVSGRGTQYF
. . TRBJ2-1 TRBV7-2 TGTGCCAGCAGCCCAGGGATTTCCTACTACAATGAGCAGTTCTTC CASSPGISYYNEQFF
. . TRBJ2-1 TRBV20-1 TGCAGTGCTAGTAGTCGCCCAGGACAAGGCTCCAATGAGCAGTTCTTC CSASSRPGQGSNEQFF
. few TRBJ1-2 TRBV4-3 TGCGCCAGCAGCCCCTCAGATACCCGCTATGGCTACACCTTC CASSPSDTRYGYTF
. . TRBJ2-2 TRBV3-1 TGTGCCAGCAGCCAAGGGGAAGGGAACACCGGGGAGCTGTTTTTT CASSQGEGNTGELFF
. few TRBJ1-5 TRBV21-1 TGTGCCAGCAGCCTTTGGACAGCCCGGCCCCAGCATTTT CASSLWTARPQHF
. few TRBJ1-5 TRBV9 TGTGCCAGCAGCCCGGCCGGGGGCGAGTATCAGCCCCAGCATTTT CASSPAGGEYQPQHF
TRBD1 . TRBJ2-7 TRBV12-3/TRBV12-4 TGTGCCAGCAGTGCCGGGACAGGGGTACGGGAGCAGTACTTC CASSAGTGVREQYF
TRBD2 once TRBJ2-4 TRBV27 TGTGCCAGCAGTCCACTCCGGGGGGACATTCAGTACTTC CASSPLRGDIQYF
. few TRBJ1-2 TRBV6-5 TGTGCCAGCAGTTACTCGGGGAGGTGGAACTATGGCTACACCTTC CASSYSGRWNYGYTF
TRBD1 . TRBJ1-2 TRBV7-2 TGTGCCAGCAGCTTAGGCCTCTTAGGGGGCGACACCTTC CASSLGLLGGDTF
TRBD2 . TRBJ2-2 TRBV10-3 TGTGCCATCACCGGGCGGGAGGGCACCGGGGAGCTGTTTTTT CAITGREGTGELFF
. . TRBJ2-7 TRBV4-3 TGCGCCAGCAGCCAAGATTGGAGGGACGAGCAGTACTTC CASSQDWRDEQYF
TRBD2 . TRBJ2-3 TRBV7-6 TGTGCCAGCAGCGAGCCGGCGGGGGGGGATACGCAGTATTTT CASSEPAGGDTQYF
. . TRBJ2-5 TRBV7-7 TGTGCTAGCAGCTTAATCGTGGGCGGGGAGACCCAGTACTTC CASSLIVGGETQYF
. many TRBJ2-5 TRBV7-8 TGTGCCAGCACAGGGTCGGGGGAGACCCAGTACTTC CASTGSGETQYF